The text below deals with one T cell receptor beta chain. What it binds is not known. The data were obtained in a study of T-cell reconstitution after alpha-beta-depleted transplantation in children. Broader study findings: Expanded graft clones, several hundred of them, were reportedly the source of alpha-beta T cells about two months after transplant.

The authors prepared the TCRbeta library with unique molecular identifiers. TCRdb re-called the PCR reads through MiXCR, storing one row per CDR3 protein. The sample carries about 980,000 distinct CDR3 sequences, around 30% recorded once. The CDR3 has 13 amino acids. Per the germline V gene, CDR1 is MNHEY and CDR2 is SVGAGI. V lost 4 bases and J lost 3, with 7 bases in between. J is TRBJ1-5 and V is TRBV6-5; tentative D call: TRBD1 (6 bases). The specimen comprised PBMCs, mostly from graft donor cells, sampled 360 days after TCRalphabeta/CD19-depleted stem cell transplant. The sequence was obtained from a boy younger than two who had a stem cell transplant for SCID, so the T cells may come from the graft donor. The CDR3 here is CASSSGDNQPQHF. The CDR3 DNA sequence: TGTGCCAGCAGTTCAGGGGACAATCAGCCCCAGCATTTT.